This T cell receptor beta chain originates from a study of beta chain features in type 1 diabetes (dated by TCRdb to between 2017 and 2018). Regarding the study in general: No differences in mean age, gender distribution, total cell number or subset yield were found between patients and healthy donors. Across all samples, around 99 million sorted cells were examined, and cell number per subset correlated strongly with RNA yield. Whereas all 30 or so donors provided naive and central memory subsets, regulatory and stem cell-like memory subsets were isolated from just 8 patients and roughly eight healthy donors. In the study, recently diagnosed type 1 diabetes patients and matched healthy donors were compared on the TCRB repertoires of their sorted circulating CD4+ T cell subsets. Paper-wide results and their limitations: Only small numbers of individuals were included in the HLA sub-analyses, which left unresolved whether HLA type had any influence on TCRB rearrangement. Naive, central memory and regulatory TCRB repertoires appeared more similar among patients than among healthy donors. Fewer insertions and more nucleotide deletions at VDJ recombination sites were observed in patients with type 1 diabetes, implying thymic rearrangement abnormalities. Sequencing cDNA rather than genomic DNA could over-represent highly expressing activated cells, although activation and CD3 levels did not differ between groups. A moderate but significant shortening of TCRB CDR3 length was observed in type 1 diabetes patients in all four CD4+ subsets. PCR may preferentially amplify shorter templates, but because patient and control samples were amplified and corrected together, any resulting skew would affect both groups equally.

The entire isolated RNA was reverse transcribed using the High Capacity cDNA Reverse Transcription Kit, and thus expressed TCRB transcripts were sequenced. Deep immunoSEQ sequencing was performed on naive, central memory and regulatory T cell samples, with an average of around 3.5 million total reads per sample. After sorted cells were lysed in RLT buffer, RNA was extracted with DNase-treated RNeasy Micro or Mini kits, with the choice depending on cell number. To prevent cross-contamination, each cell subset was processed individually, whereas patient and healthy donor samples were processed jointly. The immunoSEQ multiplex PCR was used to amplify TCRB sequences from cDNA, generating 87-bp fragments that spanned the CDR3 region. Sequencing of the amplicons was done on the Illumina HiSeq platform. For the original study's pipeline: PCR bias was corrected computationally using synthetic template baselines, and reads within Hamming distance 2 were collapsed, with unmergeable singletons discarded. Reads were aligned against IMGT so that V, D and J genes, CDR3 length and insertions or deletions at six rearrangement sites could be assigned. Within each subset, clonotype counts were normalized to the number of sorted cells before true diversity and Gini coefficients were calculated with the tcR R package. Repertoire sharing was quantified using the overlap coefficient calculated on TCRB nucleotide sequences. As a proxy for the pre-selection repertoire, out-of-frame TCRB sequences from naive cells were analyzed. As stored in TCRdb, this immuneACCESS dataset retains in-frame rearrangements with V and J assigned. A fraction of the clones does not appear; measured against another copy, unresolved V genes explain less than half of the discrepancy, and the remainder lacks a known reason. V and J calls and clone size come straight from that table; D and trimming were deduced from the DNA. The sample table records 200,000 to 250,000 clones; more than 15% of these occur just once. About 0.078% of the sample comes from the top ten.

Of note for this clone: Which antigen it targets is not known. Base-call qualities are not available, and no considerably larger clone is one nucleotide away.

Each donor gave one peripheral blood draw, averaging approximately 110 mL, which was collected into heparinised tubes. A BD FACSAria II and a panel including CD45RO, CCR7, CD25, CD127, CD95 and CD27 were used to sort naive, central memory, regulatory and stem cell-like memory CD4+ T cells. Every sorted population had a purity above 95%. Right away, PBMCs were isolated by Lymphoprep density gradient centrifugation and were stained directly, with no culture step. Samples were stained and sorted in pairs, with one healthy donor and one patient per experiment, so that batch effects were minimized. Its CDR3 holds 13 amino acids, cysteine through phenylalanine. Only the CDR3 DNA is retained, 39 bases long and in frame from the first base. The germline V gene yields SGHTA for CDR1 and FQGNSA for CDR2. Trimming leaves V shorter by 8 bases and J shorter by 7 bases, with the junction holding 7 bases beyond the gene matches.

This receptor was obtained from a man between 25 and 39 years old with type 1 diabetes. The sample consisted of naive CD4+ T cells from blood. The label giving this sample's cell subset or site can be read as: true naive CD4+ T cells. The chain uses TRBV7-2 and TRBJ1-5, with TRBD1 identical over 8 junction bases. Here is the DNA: TGTGCCAGCGGACAGGGCACGGGGCAGCCCCAGCATTTT. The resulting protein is CASGQGTGQPQHF.